This paragraph covers one T cell receptor (beta chain) sequence. Antigen specificity is unknown. This sample is drawn from a study of Tregs in tolerant kidney transplant recipients. Study information: The nonmyeloablative bone marrow transplants came from related graft donors, with transient mixed chimerism.

The V gene lost 4 bases and the J gene lost 0 bases, with 10 bases spanning the gap. Germline V gene data show CDR1 as SEHNR and CDR2 as FQNEAQ (reference sequence). CDR3 length: 14 amino acids. Here immunoSEQ multiplex PCR was the method, and the copy in TCRdb shows in-frame clones only, minus some. The sample has roughly 4,200 clones, roughly 88% seen once; the top ten hold roughly 1.7%. Study observations and caveats: Few patients were studied, so findings need validation in larger groups. Biological reproducibility was not directly addressed, but technical replication error appeared minimal.

Unstimulated Tregs (CD4+CD25+CD127-) and CD4+CD25- non-Tregs were sorted from PBMCs. The TCR originated in a human donor who received a combined kidney and bone marrow transplant. The material was Tregs from blood, obtained before the transplant. The V call is TRBV7-9, the J call TRBJ2-7, with D maybe TRBD2 (6 bases). CDR3 sequence reads: CASSSSASSYEQYF. The CDR3 DNA sequence: TGTGCCAGCAGCTCTAGCGCTAGCTCCTACGAGCAGTACTTC.